Detailed here is one TCR beta chain. These data belong to a study of cytomegalovirus exposure and HLA in healthy donors. The PCR made use of 60 Vbeta and 13 Jbeta primers. This table comes from immunoSEQ multiplex PCR, and its TCRdb copy is limited to in-frame clones, with some not included. The repertoire holds about 130,000 clones, over 9.5% seen once, with roughly 4.2% in the top ten. Samples came from healthy bone marrow donors. The specimen was PBMCs. The source of this sequence is a woman younger than 35 in good health and CMV-seropositive.

The CDR3 loop reads CASKGTAERSYEQYF. The CDR3 region has the DNA TGTGCCAGCAAAGGTACTGCGGAACGCTCCTACGAGCAGTACTTC. The chain joins TRBV6-5 to TRBJ2-7; D is unclear. The V gene's germline CDR1 is MNHEY and CDR2 SVGAGI. V dropped 7 bases and J dropped 0 bases, with 16 bases sitting between them. This CDR3 has 15 residues.